This passage covers 18 T cell receptor beta chains from one sample sequenced in a study of blood T cell repertoires in COVID-19. Method: immunoSEQ multiplex PCR; TCRdb's copy keeps in-frame clones and lacks some. Found here are 55,000 to 75,000 clones, 88% of them singletons; the top ten hold almost 4%. Sequencing was done on a sample of peripheral blood. The receptor source for this set is a human donor in a cohort sampled during active COVID-19.

The chain links TRBV4-3 to TRBJ2-4, with 10 bases lining up with TRBD1. With 5 bases clipped from V and 6 bases from J, the junction kept 7 bases outside the gene matches. Looked up from germline, CDR1 is LGHNA and CDR2 is YSLEER. The CDR3 is 15 amino acids. The CDR3 loop reads CASSLLGQGGNIQYF. The DNA for the CDR3 is TGCGCCAGCAGCTTACTAGGACAGGGGGGAAACATTCAGTACTTC.

The chain couples TRBV19 to TRBJ2-2; the D gene is possibly TRBD1 (5 bases). Looked up from germline, CDR1 is LNHDA and CDR2 is SQIVND (reference sequence). V dropped 5 bases and J dropped 4 bases, with 11 bases sitting between them. The CDR3 is 14 amino acids. In DNA, the CDR3 is TGTGCCAGTAGTCTTTCAGGGATCACCGGGGAGCTGTTTTTT. Encoded protein: CASSLSGITGELFF.

This chain connects TRBV6-5 to TRBJ2-7; 7 bases align to TRBD1. The germline V gene has CDR1 MNHEY and CDR2 SVGAGI. The CDR3 contains 13 residues. Trimming removed 8 bases from V and 3 bases from J; junction bases left unmatched: 7. The CDR3 loop is CASSLQGVYEQYF. For the CDR3, the DNA is TGTGCCAGCTCTTTGCAGGGGGTCTACGAGCAGTACTTC.

The chain couples TRBV7-9 to TRBJ2-7; D may be TRBD2 (6 bases). The length of the CDR3 is 16 residues. Trimming shortened V by 4 bases and J by 1 base, and 17 bases separated the two germline ends. The germline CDR1 and CDR2 sequences are SEHNR and FQNEAQ (reference sequence). The CDR3, as DNA: TGTGCCAGCAGCTCCGCTCCCGGGGGTGTTTCCTACGAGCAGTACTTC. Translation: CASSSAPGGVSYEQYF.

This clone was recorded once. V is TRBV7-2 and J is TRBJ2-7; TRBD2 matches at 8 bases. This CDR3 contains 16 residues. Germline lookup yields CDR1 SGHTA and CDR2 FQGNSA. The junction had 9 bases not matched to a gene; V was cut back by 5 bases and J by 0 bases. The CDR3 DNA is TGTGCCAGCAGCCCGAGAATAGCGGGGCACTCCTACGAGCAGTACTTC. This sequence encodes CASSPRIAGHSYEQYF.

V gene TRBV9 combines with J gene TRBJ1-2; D not certain. The CDR3 consists of 15 residues. Germline V CDR1 and CDR2: SGDLS, YYNGEE. The V and J ends lost 3 bases and 4 bases respectively, with 16 bases between them. Here the CDR3 DNA reads TGTGCCAGCAGCGAACTAGCCGACATTCCCTATGGCTACACCTTC. Residues: CASSELADIPYGYTF.

This clone was seen just once. This chain connects TRBV18 to TRBJ2-7; 7 bases are a match to TRBD1. Germline V gives CDR1 KGHSH, CDR2 LQKENI. Losses at the gene ends were 4 bases for V and 0 bases for J; bases not matched to a gene: 3. The CDR3 runs to 14 residues. The CDR3 DNA follows: TGTGCCAGCTCACGACAGGGATCCTCCTACGAGCAGTACTTC. The encoded protein is CASSRQGSSYEQYF.

This rearrangement joins TRBV14 to TRBJ2-1; no definite D call. The CDR3 is 16 residues long. Germline V gives CDR1 SGHDN, CDR2 FVKESK. V shed 0 bases and J shed 0 bases, with 9 bases lying between them. CDR3 nucleotides: TGTGCCAGCAGCCAAGATCCCCCGAGCTCCTACAATGAGCAGTTCTTC. Its translation is CASSQDPPSSYNEQFF.

This chain uses TRBV2 with TRBJ2-7, with TRBD2 identical over 12 bases. Germline lookup yields CDR1 SNHLY and CDR2 FYNNEI. Trimming at V came to 4 bases and at J to 4 bases, leaving 2 bases not matched to a gene. CDR3 length: 14 amino acids. The CDR3: CASSGTSGRYEQYF. CDR3 nucleotide sequence: TGTGCCAGCAGTGGTACTAGCGGGAGGTACGAGCAGTACTTC.

This clone has only a few counts. The rearrangement links TRBV19 to TRBJ1-5; D not resolved. With 5 bases removed from V and 7 bases from J, the gap between germline ends came to 12 bases. CDR3 length: 13 amino acids. Per the germline V gene, CDR1 is LNHDA and CDR2 is SQIVND (reference sequence). The CDR3 sequence is CASSSPPPQPQHF. The CDR3 DNA follows: TGTGCCAGTAGTTCCCCTCCCCCGCAGCCCCAGCATTTT.

This clone was picked up a small number of times. The V gene is TRBV4-1, the J gene TRBJ2-7; D not certain. Looked up from germline, CDR1 is MGHRA and CDR2 is YSYEKL. Trimming removed 2 bases at V and 0 bases at J, with 8 bases between. CDR3 length: 14 amino acids. The CDR3 sequence: CASSQSGISYEQYF. CDR3 sequence (DNA): TGCGCCAGCAGCCAATCAGGAATCTCCTACGAGCAGTACTTC.

This chain links TRBV6-5 with TRBJ2-7; 13 bases are a match to TRBD2. The V gene's germline CDR1 is MNHEY and CDR2 SVGAGI. Trimming removed 4 bases from V and 0 bases from J; junction bases left unmatched: 3. The CDR3 is 16 amino acids. The CDR3 DNA reads TGTGCCAGCAGTTGGACTAGCGGGAGTGGCTCCTACGAGCAGTACTTC. Amino acid sequence: CASSWTSGSGSYEQYF.

The chain carries TRBV9 and TRBJ1-1, with TRBD1 as a possible D gene (5 bases). The V gene lost 0 bases and the J gene lost 8 bases, with 14 bases spanning the gap. Germline loops: CDR1 SGDLS, CDR2 YYNGEE. This CDR3 is built from 14 residues. The CDR3 bases are TGTGCCAGCAGCGTAGGGAATACAGGAAGCGAAGCTTTCTTT. Its translation is CASSVGNTGSEAFF.

This clone has only a few counts. V is TRBV2 and J is TRBJ2-7; 7 nucleotides line up with TRBD1. Germline V gene data show CDR1 as SNHLY and CDR2 as FYNNEI. J gave up 2 bases and V 11 bases, and 12 bases lay outside the gene matches. The CDR3 totals 14 residues. The CDR3 reads CALSTRDSPYEQYF. The CDR3 DNA follows: TGTGCCCTCTCCACCCGGGACAGCCCCTACGAGCAGTACTTC.

The CDR3 reads CASSPGTGETGELFF. The DNA for the CDR3 is TGTGCCAGCAGTCCCGGGACAGGGGAGACCGGGGAGCTGTTTTTT. The genes are TRBV25-1 and TRBJ2-2; 10 bases map to TRBD1. With 5 bases clipped from V and 5 bases from J, the junction kept 5 bases outside the gene matches. The CDR3 sequence is 15 residues long. In germline, CDR1 is MGHDK, CDR2 SYGVNS.

This sequence joins TRBV4-3 and TRBJ2-3, with D maybe TRBD1 (5 bases). This CDR3 is built from 18 residues. Germline V gene sequence: CDR1 LGHNA, CDR2 YSLEER. V was clipped by 0 bases and J by 1 base, with 17 bases between them. CDR3 region: CASSQDLWGLGGTDTQYF. The CDR3 region has the DNA TGCGCCAGCAGCCAAGATCTATGGGGATTAGGGGGCACAGATACGCAGTATTTT.

J is TRBJ2-1 and V is TRBV28; 8 positions match TRBD1. CDR1 and CDR2 (germline): MDHEN, SYDVKM. This CDR3 region has 15 residues. V lost 7 bases and J lost 6; bases outside the gene matches: 11. The CDR3 DNA reads as TGTGCCAGCACTACTGGACAGGGTAGGGCCAATGAGCAGTTCTTC. This codes for CASTTGQGRANEQFF.

The J gene is TRBJ2-7, the V gene TRBV28, with 10 bases lining up with TRBD2. Trimming at V came to 2 bases and at J to 7 bases, leaving 14 bases not matched to a gene. Germline CDR1 MDHEN, CDR2 SYDVKM. This CDR3 region has 17 residues. The chain's CDR3 is CASSLRSSGRARGEQYF. The CDR3 bases are TGTGCCAGCAGTTTAAGGTCAAGCGGGAGGGCTAGAGGTGAGCAGTACTTC.